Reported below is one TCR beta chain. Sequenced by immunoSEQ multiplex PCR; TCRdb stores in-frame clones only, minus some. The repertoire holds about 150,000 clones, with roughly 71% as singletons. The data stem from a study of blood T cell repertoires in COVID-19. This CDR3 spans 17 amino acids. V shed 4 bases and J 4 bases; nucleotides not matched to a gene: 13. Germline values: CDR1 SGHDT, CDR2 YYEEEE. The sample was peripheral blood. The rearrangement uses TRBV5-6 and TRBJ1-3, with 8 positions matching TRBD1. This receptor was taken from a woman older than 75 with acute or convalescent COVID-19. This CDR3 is CASSEAGGSLGGNTIYF. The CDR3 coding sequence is TGTGCCAGCAGCGAAGCAGGGGGCTCCCTAGGAGGAAACACCATATATTTT.